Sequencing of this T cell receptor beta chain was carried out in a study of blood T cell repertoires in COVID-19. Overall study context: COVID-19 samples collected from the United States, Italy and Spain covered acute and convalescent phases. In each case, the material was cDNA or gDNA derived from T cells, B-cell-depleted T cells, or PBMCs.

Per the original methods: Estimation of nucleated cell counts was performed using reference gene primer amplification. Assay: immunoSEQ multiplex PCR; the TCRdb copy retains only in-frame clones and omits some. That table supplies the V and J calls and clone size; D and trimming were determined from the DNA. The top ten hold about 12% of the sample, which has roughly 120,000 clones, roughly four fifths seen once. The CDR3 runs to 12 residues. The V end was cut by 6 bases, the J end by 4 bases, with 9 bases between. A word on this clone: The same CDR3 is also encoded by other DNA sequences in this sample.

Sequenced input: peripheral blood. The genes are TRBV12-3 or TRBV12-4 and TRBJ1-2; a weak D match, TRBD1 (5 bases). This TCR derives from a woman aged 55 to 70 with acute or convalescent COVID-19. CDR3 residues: CASSPDSYGYTF. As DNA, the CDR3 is TGTGCCAGCAGCCCCGACAGCTATGGCTACACCTTC.